This T cell receptor (beta chain) was observed in a study of blood T cells in healthy people across ages. This clonotype was counted between two and nine times. Primed by a sample-barcoded 5' primer and a J-beta primer mix, a second PCR proceeded for about 6 to 12 cycles. TCRdb fed the 5' RACE reads into MiXCR, producing one record per CDR3 protein. The sample records roughly 1,500,000 distinct CDR3 sequences, approximately 42% being singletons. The sample comprised blood. The TCR sequence derives from a young woman in good health.

The CDR3 sequence: CASSANGEQFF. CDR3 DNA sequence: TGTGCCAGCAGTGCGAACGGTGAGCAGTTCTTC. The V gene is TRBV6-4, the J gene TRBJ2-1; D call uncertain. Looked up from germline, CDR1 is MRHNA and CDR2 is SNTAGT. The CDR3 length is 11 residues. Trimming pared 4 bases from V and 9 bases from J, leaving 7 bases between.